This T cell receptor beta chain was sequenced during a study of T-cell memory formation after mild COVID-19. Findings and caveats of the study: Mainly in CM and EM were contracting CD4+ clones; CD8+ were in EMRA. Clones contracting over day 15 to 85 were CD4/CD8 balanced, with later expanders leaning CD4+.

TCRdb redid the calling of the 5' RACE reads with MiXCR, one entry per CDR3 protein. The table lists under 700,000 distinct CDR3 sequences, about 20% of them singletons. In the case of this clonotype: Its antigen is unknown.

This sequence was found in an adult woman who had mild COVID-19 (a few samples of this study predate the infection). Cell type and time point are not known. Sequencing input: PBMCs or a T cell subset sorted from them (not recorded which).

CDR3 in DNA: TGTGCCACCAGCAGGGGCCTGGGGCCCTACGAGCAGTACTTC. Protein: CATSRGLGPYEQYF. The chain uses TRBV15 and TRBJ2-7; the D gene is possibly TRBD1 (5 bases). From germline, CDR1 is LNHNV and CDR2 YYDKDF (reference sequence). The CDR3 has 14 amino acids. Trimming shortened V by 3 bases and J by 2 bases, and 11 bases separated the two germline ends.